A selection of T cell receptor beta chains follows, all from one sample in a study of healthy donors' naive CD4 and CD8 T cells. TCRdb re-analysed the reads in MiXCR, keeping a single row per CDR3 protein. In the table there are approximately 200,000 distinct CDR3 sequences, 65% to 75% of which are singletons. What was sequenced was naive CD4+ and CD8+ T cells sorted from blood, pooled from several donors. The receptor source for this set is a pool of human donors in good health; the sample pools cells from several healthy donors. Each CDR3 is given with its conserved first and last residue. A D gene is named only where the DNA matches it firmly. Size is omitted from some rows. Given values are once, few, many or a class for expanded clones.

j_call cdr3_length v_call clone_size d_call cdr3_aa cdr3_nt
TRBJ1-5 16 TRBV6-1 - TRBD1 CASRGTVIRSNQPQHF TGTGCCAGCAGAGGGACAGTAATTAGGAGCAATCAGCCCCAGCATTTT
TRBJ1-1 12 TRBV29-1 - - CSGGTGNTEAFF TGCAGCGGCGGGACGGGCAACACTGAAGCTTTCTTT
TRBJ2-1 14 TRBV6-5 - - CASSYLSSYNEQFF TGTGCCAGCAGTTATTTGAGCTCCTACAATGAGCAGTTCTTC
TRBJ2-5 11 TRBV29-1 - - CSVWGGETQYF TGCAGCGTTTGGGGAGGAGAGACCCAGTACTTC
TRBJ1-1 13 TRBV6-2/TRBV6-3 - - CASTRTVDTEAFF TGTGCCAGCACAAGGACAGTCGACACTGAAGCTTTCTTT
TRBJ2-7 13 TRBV29-1 - - CSVDTGYAYEQYF TGCAGCGTTGACACAGGGTATGCCTACGAGCAGTACTTC
TRBJ1-6 18 TRBV7-8 - - CASSTTKDSSSYNSPLHF TGTGCCAGCAGCACTACTAAGGACAGCAGCTCCTATAATTCACCCCTCCACTTT
TRBJ2-7 14 TRBV6-2/TRBV6-3 once TRBD1 CASSYSRQGYEQYF TGTGCCAGCAGTTACTCTCGACAGGGCTACGAGCAGTACTTC
TRBJ1-5 19 TRBV27 - - CASTTSIGDRGHLDQPQHF TGTGCCAGCACCACTTCAATAGGGGACCGCGGACACCTTGATCAGCCCCAGCATTTT
TRBJ2-1 17 TRBV10-3 - TRBD1 CAISPGTGASIHNEQFF TGTGCCATCAGCCCCGGGACAGGGGCCTCCATCCACAATGAGCAGTTCTTC
TRBJ2-6 16 TRBV10-3 - - CAISEGRAPAANVLTF TGTGCCATCAGTGAGGGCAGGGCCCCTGCAGCCAACGTCCTGACTTTC
TRBJ2-7 12 TRBV29-1 - - CSVGLGEYEQYF TGCAGCGTTGGGCTGGGGGAGTACGAGCAGTACTTC
TRBJ1-1 16 TRBV19 - - CASSIGVQARGTEAFF TGTGCCAGTAGTATTGGCGTCCAGGCAAGAGGGACTGAAGCTTTCTTT
TRBJ2-3 14 TRBV27 once - CASSRWDSTDTQYF TGTGCCAGCAGTCGCTGGGACAGCACAGATACGCAGTATTTT
TRBJ2-7 15 TRBV13 once TRBD2 CASSRSGGAPYEQYF TGTGCCAGCAGCCGAAGCGGGGGGGCACCCTACGAGCAGTACTTC
TRBJ1-2 15 TRBV15 - - CATSRGREVNGGYTF TGTGCCACCAGCAGGGGCAGGGAGGTTAACGGGGGCTACACCTTC
TRBJ1-2 15 TRBV4-2 - - CASSQGQSANYGYTF TGTGCCAGCAGCCAAGGACAGTCAGCTAACTATGGCTACACCTTC
TRBJ2-2 14 TRBV6-5 - - CASGPRRTSGELFF TGTGCCAGCGGCCCCCGACGGACCTCCGGGGAGCTGTTTTTT
TRBJ2-5 12 TRBV29-1 - - CSGEGRKETQYF TGCAGCGGGGAAGGAAGGAAAGAGACCCAGTACTTC
TRBJ2-5 12 TRBV19 - - CASSNLLETQYF TGTGCCAGTAGTAATCTTCTGGAGACCCAGTACTTC
TRBJ2-3 16 TRBV29-1 few TRBD2 CSVASGLAGRTDTQYF TGCAGCGTTGCCTCGGGACTAGCGGGGCGCACAGATACGCAGTATTTT
TRBJ2-7 13 TRBV19 - - CASRSGPSYEQYF TGTGCCAGTAGGTCAGGGCCCTCCTACGAGCAGTACTTC
TRBJ2-1 15 TRBV30 - TRBD2 CAWSHAAGVSHEQFF TGTGCCTGGAGTCATGCAGCGGGGGTATCTCATGAGCAGTTCTTC
TRBJ1-2 18 TRBV11-2 - TRBD1 CASSLARDRGRVDYGYTF TGTGCCAGCAGCTTAGCCCGGGACAGGGGGCGAGTGGACTATGGCTACACCTTC
TRBJ2-7 13 TRBV7-9 - - CASSLVVGAEQYF TGTGCCAGCAGCTTAGTTGTTGGGGCCGAGCAGTACTTC
TRBJ1-6 13 TRBV20-1 - - CSARVGRDSPLHF TGCAGTGCTAGAGTGGGAAGGGATTCACCCCTCCACTTT
TRBJ1-5 15 TRBV6-5 - - CASSYDRGGNQPQHF TGTGCCAGCAGTTACGACCGCGGGGGCAATCAGCCCCAGCATTTT
TRBJ2-5 15 TRBV29-1 - TRBD1 CSVEGTGGFKETQYF TGCAGCGTTGAAGGGACAGGGGGGTTTAAAGAGACCCAGTACTTC
TRBJ2-2 14 TRBV5-5 - - CASSFQSNTGELFF TGTGCCAGCAGCTTTCAATCGAACACCGGGGAGCTGTTTTTT
TRBJ1-3 16 TRBV29-1 - TRBD1 CSVGAGGPPGGNTIYF TGCAGCGTTGGCGCAGGGGGTCCCCCCGGAGGAAACACCATATATTTT
TRBJ1-5 17 TRBV19 few - CASSVTRREWSNQPQHF TGTGCCAGTAGTGTAACCCGGAGGGAGTGGAGCAATCAGCCCCAGCATTTT
TRBJ2-5 14 TRBV27 - - CASSPDFSGETQYF TGTGCCAGCAGTCCTGACTTTTCGGGAGAGACCCAGTACTTC
TRBJ2-1 13 TRBV6-5 - - CASSYSEGNEQFF TGTGCCAGCAGTTACTCGGAGGGTAATGAGCAGTTCTTC
TRBJ2-5 11 TRBV7-2 - - CASSFWETQYF TGTGCCAGCAGCTTCTGGGAGACCCAGTACTTC
TRBJ2-7 15 TRBV27 - TRBD2 CASSDGTSGIYEQYF TGTGCCAGCAGTGACGGGACTAGCGGGATCTACGAGCAGTACTTC
TRBJ2-5 15 TRBV5-4 - TRBD1 CASSAGTGTGETQYF TGTGCCAGCAGCGCTGGGACAGGGACTGGAGAGACCCAGTACTTC
TRBJ2-3 14 TRBV27 - - CASGRAGSADTQYF TGTGCCAGCGGCCGAGCGGGTTCGGCAGATACGCAGTATTTT
TRBJ2-1 13 TRBV29-1 - TRBD2 CSVGGGSRNEQFF TGCAGCGTTGGCGGCGGGAGTAGAAATGAGCAGTTCTTC
TRBJ1-1 16 TRBV11-2 - TRBD1 CASSMNTGTGRIEAFF TGTGCCAGCAGCATGAATACCGGGACAGGAAGGATCGAAGCTTTCTTT
TRBJ1-2 16 TRBV27 - TRBD1 CASSLSDRGQGKGYTF TGTGCCAGCAGTTTATCGGATCGAGGACAGGGGAAGGGCTACACCTTC
TRBJ2-3 15 TRBV29-1 - - CSVEETSVSTDTQYF TGCAGCGTTGAGGAAACATCCGTTAGCACAGATACGCAGTATTTT